Sequencing of this TCR beta chain was carried out in a study of cytomegalovirus exposure and HLA in healthy donors. Use of 60 Vbeta and 13 Jbeta primers characterized the PCR. Assay: immunoSEQ multiplex PCR; the TCRdb copy retains only in-frame clones and omits some. The sample lists about 64,000 clones, 65% to 90% seen once, with 9.5% to 12% in the top ten. Sequenced material: PBMCs. The sequence derives from a female donor in good health and CMV-seronegative.

CDR3 DNA: TGTGCCAGCTCACCAGGGACAGTCTCCTACGAGCAGTACTTC. This encodes CASSPGTVSYEQYF. V usage is TRBV18 and J usage is TRBJ2-7; TRBD1 aligns across 7 bases. The germline V gene encodes CDR1 KGHSH and CDR2 LQKENI. V lost 2 bases, J lost 0 bases, and 1 base stayed unmatched. There are 14 residues in the CDR3.